Below, 4 T cell receptor beta chains from the same sample are listed, as sequenced in a study of OX40 agonist ivuxolimab in advanced cancers. Using immunoSEQ multiplex PCR, the repertoire was profiled, and TCRdb retains in-frame clones only, with some absent. Altogether tens of thousands of clones are present, approximately 85% being singletons, with the ten largest covering 58%. The sample was CD4+ or CD8+ T cells sorted from blood, taken in a trial of the OX40 agonist ivuxolimab. The receptors shown here come from an adult with an advanced solid tumor such as melanoma, head and neck, liver or kidney cancer.

The gene calls are TRBV15 and TRBJ1-2, with D unresolved. CDR1 and CDR2 (germline): LNHNV, YYDKDF (reference sequence). The CDR3 is made up of 15 amino acids. V shed 0 bases and J shed 4 bases, with 12 bases lying between them. The CDR3 loop reads CATSRDGEDGYGYTF. DNA of the CDR3: TGTGCCACCAGCAGAGATGGGGAGGATGGCTATGGCTACACCTTC.

The chain employs TRBV12-2 and TRBJ2-3. TRBV12-2 corresponds to a pseudogene. This CDR3 is built from 13 residues. Written as DNA, the CDR3 is TGTGCAAGTCGCTCACCCTTTACAGATACGCAGTATTTT. Its protein is CASRSPFTDTQYF.

The chain is built from TRBV7-2 and TRBJ2-7; 9 bases align to TRBD1. The germline V gene encodes CDR1 SGHTA and CDR2 FQGNSA. J lost 2 bases, V lost 5 bases, and 13 bases had no gene match. The CDR3 has 17 residues. CDR3 bases: TGTGCCAGCAGCCTAGGGAGAGGGACAGGGAGTCCCTACGAGCAGTACTTC. It translates to CASSLGRGTGSPYEQYF.

V is TRBV5-6 and J is TRBJ1-1; 11 positions match TRBD1. V was pared by 4 bases and J by 4 bases, with 15 bases of the junction left unmatched. The V gene's germline CDR1 is SGHDT and CDR2 YYEEEE. The CDR3 covers 18 residues. Here the CDR3 reads CASSGEGQGVGWGTEAFF. The CDR3 DNA is TGTGCCAGCAGCGGAGAGGGACAGGGGGTAGGTTGGGGCACTGAAGCTTTCTTT. The complete variable domain, with remaining parts taken from reference TRBV5-6 and TRBJ1-1, reads DAGVTQSPTHLIKTRGQQVTLRCSPKSGHDTVSWYQQALGQGPQFIFQYYEEEERQRGNFPDRFSGHQFPNYSSELNVNALLLGDSALYLCASSGEGQGVGWGTEAFFGQGTRLTVV.